What follows are 6 T cell receptor beta chains derived from one specimen sequenced in a study of cytomegalovirus exposure and HLA in healthy donors. Repertoires were generated with immunoSEQ multiplex PCR, while TCRdb's copy carries only in-frame clones and drops some. The sample has 280,000 or so clones, over 75% seen once. The sample consisted of PBMCs. The origin of the receptors is a woman between 18 and 29 years old in good health and CMV-seronegative.

The genes are TRBV6-1 and TRBJ2-4; 7 bases agree with TRBD1. The CDR3 consists of 14 residues. The trim removed 1 base at V and 5 bases at J, leaving 2 bases unmatched. From germline, CDR1 is MNHNS and CDR2 SASEGT. The CDR3 DNA reads as TGTGCCAGCAGTGAAGGACAGGGTCAAAACATTCAGTACTTC. Translating it yields CASSEGQGQNIQYF.

The rearrangement uses TRBV29-1 and TRBJ2-7, with D uncertain. Germline V gives CDR1 SQVTM, CDR2 ANQGSEA. V lost 4 bases and J 2 bases, leaving 15 bases between the germline ends. This CDR3 has 14 amino acids. CDR3 residues: CSVGPHEPPYEQYF. CDR3 sequence (DNA): TGCAGCGTTGGGCCCCATGAACCTCCCTACGAGCAGTACTTC.

This clone was counted a single time. The chain is built from TRBV2 and TRBJ1-5; tentatively, D is TRBD1 (6 bases). The CDR3 is made up of 17 amino acids. Per the germline V gene, CDR1 is SNHLY and CDR2 is FYNNEI. V lost 7 bases to trimming and J lost 1 base, with 20 bases between them. The CDR3 DNA is TGTGCCAGCACCTCCGGACAGAGTATATTCAGCAATCAGCCCCAGCATTTT. Residues: CASTSGQSIFSNQPQHF.

CDR3 sequence (DNA): TGTGCCAGTAGTACGACTAGCCGTTCCTACGAGCAGTACTTC. This sequence encodes CASSTTSRSYEQYF. The V and J genes are TRBV19 and TRBJ2-7, with TRBD2 matching over 7 bases. V was clipped by 4 bases and J by 1 base; unmatched bases: 4. Germline CDR1 LNHDA, CDR2 SQIVND (reference sequence). CDR3 size: 14 residues. The variable domain in full, with the rest retrieved from reference TRBV19 and TRBJ2-7, is DGGITQSPKYLFRKEGQNVTLSCEQNLNHDAMYWYRQDPGQGLRLIYYSQIVNDFQKGDIAEGYSVSREKKESFPLTVTSAQKNPTAFYLCASSTTSRSYEQYFGPGTRLTVT.

The CDR3 here is CASSSPGLASYNEQFF. CDR3 nucleotides: TGTGCCAGCAGCTCACCGGGACTCGCCTCCTACAATGAGCAGTTCTTC. The rearrangement uses TRBV7-9 and TRBJ2-1; possible D gene TRBD2, 6 bases. The CDR3 contains 16 residues. The germline V gene encodes CDR1 SEHNR and CDR2 FQNEAQ (reference sequence). V was trimmed by 4 bases and J by 0 bases, leaving 13 bases between them. Filled out from reference TRBV7-9 and TRBJ2-1, the complete variable domain reads DTGVSQNPRHKITKRGQNVTFRCDPISEHNRLYWYRQTLGQGPEFLTYFQNEAQLEKSRLLSDRFSAERPKGSFSTLEIQRTEQGDSAMYLCASSSPGLASYNEQFFGPGTRLTVL.

In nucleotides, the CDR3 is TGTGCCACCAGCGACAGGCCGAACACCGGGGAGCTGTTTTTT. Protein: CATSDRPNTGELFF. The chain carries TRBV15 and TRBJ2-2, with a possible D match to TRBD1 (6 bases). Trimming removed 5 bases at V and 0 bases at J, with 7 bases between. The CDR3 is 14 amino acids. Germline CDR1 reads LNHNV; CDR2 reads YYDKDF (reference sequence).